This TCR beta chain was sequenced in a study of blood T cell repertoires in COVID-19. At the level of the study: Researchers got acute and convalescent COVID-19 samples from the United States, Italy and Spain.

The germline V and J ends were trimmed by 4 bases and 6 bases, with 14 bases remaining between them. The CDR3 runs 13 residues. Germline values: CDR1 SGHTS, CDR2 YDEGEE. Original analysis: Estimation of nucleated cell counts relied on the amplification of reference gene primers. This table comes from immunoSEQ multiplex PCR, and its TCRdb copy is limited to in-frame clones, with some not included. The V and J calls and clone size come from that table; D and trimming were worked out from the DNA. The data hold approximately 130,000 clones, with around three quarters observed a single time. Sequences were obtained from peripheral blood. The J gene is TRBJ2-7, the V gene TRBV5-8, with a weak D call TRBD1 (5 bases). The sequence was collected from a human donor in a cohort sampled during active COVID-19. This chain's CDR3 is CASSTMPGREQYF. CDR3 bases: TGTGCCAGCAGCACGATGCCAGGGCGCGAGCAGTACTTC.